This T cell receptor beta chain was identified in a study of blood T cell repertoires in COVID-19. Study-level background: T cells, B-cell-depleted T cells, or PBMCs provided the cDNA or gDNA that served as material.

Trimming removed 8 bases from V and 5 bases from J; junction bases left unmatched: 5. Per germline, CDR1 MDHEN and CDR2 SYDVKM. This CDR3 is built from 13 residues. The protocol was immunoSEQ multiplex PCR, while the TCRdb copy is restricted to in-frame clones and leaves out a portion. The sample consists of around 200,000 clones, over 80% of them appearing once. This TCR was sampled from a human donor in a cohort sampled during active COVID-19. V usage is TRBV28 and J usage is TRBJ2-2; 7 bases agree with TRBD2. Sample: peripheral blood. CDR3 in amino acids: CASFAGETGELFF. Here the CDR3 DNA reads TGTGCCAGCTTTGCGGGAGAGACCGGGGAGCTGTTTTTT.